These 6 T cell receptor beta chains originate from one sample sequenced in a study of T cell responses to AZD1222 COVID-19 vaccine. Clones were read by immunoSEQ multiplex PCR, and TCRdb kept only the in-frame ones, dropping some. The sample records some 39,000 clones, about 92% being singletons. Sequenced here: peripheral blood, sampled 28 days after the second AZD1222 dose. Every receptor here comes from an adult who received the AZD1222 COVID-19 vaccine.

The chain has TRBV19 and TRBJ1-2, with 8 bases fitting TRBD1. Germline assignment: CDR1 LNHDA and CDR2 SQIVND (reference sequence). V was pared by 2 bases and J by 8 bases, with 19 bases of the junction left unmatched. The CDR3 spans 18 residues. CDR3 DNA: TGTGCCAGTAGTATAAAAGGGACAGGAGATGTGGGGCCGTACGGCTACACCTTC. Its translation is CASSIKGTGDVGPYGYTF.

The chain couples TRBV5-4 to TRBJ2-7; D is unclear. V lost 3 bases and J 0 bases, leaving 16 bases between the germline ends. The CDR3 extends over 16 amino acids. CDR1 is SGHNT, CDR2 YYREEE, per germline (reference sequence). The DNA of the CDR3 is TGTGCCAGCAGCTCTCTAGAGAGGTCTAGCTCCTACGAGCAGTACTTC. Protein: CASSSLERSSSYEQYF.

V gene TRBV7-9 combines with J gene TRBJ1-2; D unclear. The CDR3 loop spans 11 amino acids. The germline V gene has CDR1 SEHNR and CDR2 FQNEAQ (reference sequence). V gave up 1 base and J gave up 10 bases, with 7 bases separating them. The CDR3 is CASSLDSYYTF. The CDR3 bases are TGTGCCAGCAGCTTAGACAGCTACTACACCTTC.

Only a few counts were recorded for this clone. The chain has TRBV5-1 and TRBJ2-5, with 10 bases aligning to TRBD2. Germline loops: CDR1 SGHRS, CDR2 YFSETQ. This CDR3 has 17 residues. V dropped 4 bases and J dropped 2; count of bases not matched to a gene: 11. The CDR3 DNA reads as TGCGCCAGCAGCCCACGGGTAGCGGGGGGTCGTCAAGAGACCCAGTACTTC. Protein sequence: CASSPRVAGGRQETQYF.

This chain links TRBV2 with TRBJ1-2, with 7 bases aligning to TRBD1. The trim removed 7 bases at V and 4 bases at J, leaving 9 bases unmatched. CDR3 length: 14 amino acids. From germline, CDR1 is SNHLY and CDR2 FYNNEI. The CDR3 protein is CASTPGQYRYGYTF. DNA of the CDR3: TGTGCCAGCACCCCGGGACAGTACCGCTATGGCTACACCTTC.

The rearrangement joins TRBV7-6 to TRBJ2-2, with 7 nucleotides matching TRBD1. Germline V gives CDR1 SGHVS, CDR2 FNYEAQ. The V and J ends lost 2 bases and 4 bases, in that order; junction bases with no gene match: 4. The CDR3 has 15 amino acids. CDR3 sequence reads: CASSLQGDGTGELFF. In DNA form, the CDR3 reads TGTGCCAGCAGCTTACAGGGGGACGGCACCGGGGAGCTGTTTTTT.